This T cell receptor beta chain was profiled in a study of blood T cell repertoires in COVID-19. Clones were read by immunoSEQ multiplex PCR, and TCRdb kept only the in-frame ones, dropping some. The data contain 250,000 to 300,000 clones, approximately 91% of them singletons. Participants, about 18 to 100 years old, spanned fewer than 25 US areas. What the recovered Cohort 3 donors had was two negative PCRs, clearance, or symptom resolution. This CDR3 comprises 13 residues. The germline gives CDR1 LGHDT, CDR2 YNNKEL (reference sequence). The V and J ends lost 5 bases and 4 bases respectively, with 8 bases between them.

The sequencing input was PBMCs or T cells enriched from blood (not recorded which). This sequence was found in a woman aged 30 to 39 who had recovered from COVID-19. The rearrangement links TRBV3-1 (or the pseudogene TRBV3-2) to TRBJ2-2, with D tentatively TRBD2 (5 bases). This CDR3 reads CASSKDFTGELFF. DNA of the CDR3: TGTGCCAGCAGCAAGGACTTCACCGGGGAGCTGTTTTTT.